The 29 T cell receptor beta chains below were found in one sample sequenced in a study of blood T cells in healthy people across ages. The authors ran a second PCR of 7 to 11 cycles using a sample-barcoded 5' primer and a J-beta primer mix. TCRdb analysed the 5' RACE reads with MiXCR anew, one entry per CDR3 protein. The sample records hundreds of thousands of distinct CDR3 sequences, approximately 30% being singletons. Sequencing was done on a sample of blood. These receptor sequences come from a woman over 75 in good health.

This clonotype was seen repeatedly, ten times or more. The V and J genes are TRBV12-3 or TRBV12-4 and TRBJ1-5, with a weak D call TRBD1 (6 bases). The CDR3 runs to 13 residues. Trimming removed 7 bases at V and 4 bases at J, with 11 bases between. The CDR3 nucleotides read TGTGCCAGCAAGGTGCAGGGGAATCAGCCCCAGCATTTT. This codes for CASKVQGNQPQHF.

This clonotype was detected ten times or more. CDR3 coding DNA: TGTGCCACCAGCAGAGATCCCAACCGGTGGACAGATACGCAGTATTTT. Translating it yields CATSRDPNRWTDTQYF. The rearrangement uses TRBV15 and TRBJ2-3, with unresolved D. Per the germline V gene, CDR1 is LNHNV and CDR2 is YYDKDF (reference sequence). Trimming left V 0 bases short and J 3 bases short, with 13 bases between. The CDR3 length is 16 residues.

Many counts were recorded for this clonotype. CDR3 coding DNA: TGCGCCAGCAGCTCCGAGGTAGGGGGAGGCTTTTATGGCTACACCTTC. It yields the protein CASSSEVGGGFYGYTF. This sequence joins TRBV5-1 and TRBJ1-2, with D maybe TRBD1 (6 bases). Deletions cut 3 bases from V and 5 bases from J, with 20 bases between. This CDR3 comprises 16 residues. Germline V CDR1 and CDR2: SGHRS, YFSETQ.

The rearrangement uses TRBV10-3 and TRBJ2-7; D not resolved. V was shortened by 4 bases and J by 0 bases, with 13 bases between the two germline ends. Germline CDR1 reads ENHRY; CDR2 reads SYGVKD. The CDR3 length is 15 residues. The CDR3: CAISGSSKSSYEQYF. The CDR3 DNA sequence: TGTGCCATCAGTGGGAGTAGCAAGAGCTCCTACGAGCAGTACTTC.

This clonotype was recorded at least ten times. J is TRBJ1-2 and V is TRBV4-2; 9 bases map to TRBD1. In germline, CDR1 is LGHNA, CDR2 YNFKEQ. After removal of 3 bases from V and 2 bases from J, the junction contained 4 bases not matched to a gene. This CDR3 contains 15 residues. Here the CDR3 DNA reads TGTGCCAGCAGCCATGAACAGGGGGCAAACTATGGCTACACCTTC. As protein: CASSHEQGANYGYTF.

The rearrangement uses TRBV2 and TRBJ1-6; D is unresolved. Germline CDR1 is SNHLY and CDR2 is FYNNEI. The CDR3 contains 14 residues. Trimming removed 6 bases at V and 10 bases at J, with 16 bases between. Here the CDR3 DNA reads TGTGCCAGCAGGGAGGGATTCCCGGGATCACCCCTCCACTTT. Translating gives CASREGFPGSPLHF.

On this clonotype: This may stem from a read error, because a much larger clone lies one nucleotide away. The chain has TRBV7-6 and TRBJ2-7; 7 positions agree with TRBD1. V shed 1 base, J shed 4 bases, and the junction held 10 bases outside the gene matches. The CDR3 loop spans 16 amino acids. CDR1 is SGHVS, CDR2 FNYEAQ, per germline. The CDR3 region has the DNA TGTGCCAGCAGCTTAGGGGGCGTGGGGACAGATTACGAGCAGTACTTC. This codes for CASSLGGVGTDYEQYF.

The CDR3 protein is CASVRWSTDTQYF. The DNA of the CDR3 is TGTGCCAGCGTCAGATGGAGCACAGATACGCAGTATTTT. The gene calls are TRBV12-3 or TRBV12-4 and TRBJ2-3; D gene ambiguous. V lost 8 bases and J 0 bases, leaving 9 bases between the germline ends. The CDR3 runs to 13 residues.

This clonotype was seen at least ten times. The chain is built from TRBV12-3 or TRBV12-4 and TRBJ2-1, with 12 bases identical to TRBD2. The CDR3 length is 15 residues. J was trimmed by 8 bases and V by 2 bases; bases with no gene match: 4. The CDR3 sequence is CASSLLAGGDDEQFF. The CDR3 region has the DNA TGTGCCAGCAGTTTACTAGCGGGGGGGGACGATGAGCAGTTCTTC.

The chain employs TRBV19 and TRBJ1-1; D possibly corresponds to TRBD1 (5 bases). Between the trimmed V and J ends, which lost 7 bases and 3 bases, there was a span of 15 bases. There are 14 residues in the CDR3. Germline assignment: CDR1 LNHDA and CDR2 SQIVND (reference sequence). Here the CDR3 reads CASKTRGDYTEAFF. In DNA form, the CDR3 reads TGTGCCAGTAAAACTAGGGGAGATTACACTGAAGCTTTCTTT.

With regard to this clonotype: A single base separates this from a much larger clone, so it may be a read error. The chain joins TRBV5-6 to TRBJ2-5, with D maybe TRBD1 (6 bases). The CDR3 sequence is 15 residues long. Looked up from germline, CDR1 is SGHDT and CDR2 is YYEEEE. CDR3 protein: CASSIFSGGQEAQYF. CDR3 nucleotide sequence: TGTGCCAGCAGCATTTTTAGTGGGGGACAAGAGGCCCAGTACTTC.

A few counts support this clonotype. This chain joins TRBV20-1 and TRBJ1-5; 7 bases map to TRBD1. This CDR3 is 14 amino acids long. V trimming: 6 bases; J trimming: 1 base; junction bases outside the gene matches: 6. Germline V gene data show CDR1 as DFQATT and CDR2 as SNEGSKA (reference sequence). The CDR3 DNA reads as TGCAGTGCAGAGGGACAGCTCAGCAATCAGCCCCAGCATTTT. The encoded protein is CSAEGQLSNQPQHF.

This clonotype was detected ten times or more. This sequence may be a read error, since a much larger clone differs from it by one base. V and J are TRBV5-1 and TRBJ2-7, with 9 bases fitting TRBD1. Trimming removed 3 bases from V and 2 bases from J; junction bases left unmatched: 3. The CDR3 consists of 14 residues. Germline CDR1 and CDR2: SGHRS and YFSETQ. CDR3 region: CASSCGQGTYEQYF. The CDR3 region has the DNA TGCGCCAGCAGCTGTGGACAGGGGACCTACGAGCAGTACTTC.

Note on this clonotype: A read error may be the cause here, since a much bigger clone is one base away. The CDR3 here is CSARDPRRGAHNEQFF. The CDR3 region has the DNA TGCAGTGCTAGAGACCCCAGGCGGGGGGCTCACAATGAGCAGTTCTTC. This sequence joins TRBV20-1 and TRBJ2-1, with 8 nucleotides matching TRBD2. Trimming cost V 0 bases and J 5 bases; bases outside gene matches: 9. The CDR3 is 16 residues long. Germline V gives CDR1 DFQATT, CDR2 SNEGSKA (reference sequence).

The chain has TRBV4-3 and TRBJ2-1; weak D call: TRBD2 (5 bases). The DNA matches TRBJ2-7 better at its end, which makes the J call doubtful. The length of the CDR3 is 16 residues. Germline lookup yields CDR1 LGHNA and CDR2 YSLEER. Written as DNA, the CDR3 is TGCGCCAGCAGCCAAGAAGCGGAGACCTCCTACAATGAGCAGTACTTC. This codes for CASSQEAETSYNEQYF.

About this clonotype itself: This may come from a read error, since a much larger clone is one base off. This chain connects TRBV6-5 to TRBJ2-7; TRBD2 aligns across 13 bases. This CDR3 spans 15 amino acids. Germline values: CDR1 MNHEY, CDR2 SVGAGI. CDR3 coding DNA: TGTGCCAACAGTTTACTAGCGGGGGGGCCATCCGAGCAGTACTTC. This sequence encodes CANSLLAGGPSEQYF.

This chain joins TRBV30 and TRBJ2-7, with 10 bases identical to TRBD2. Germline V gene lookup returns CDR1 GTSNPN and CDR2 SVGIG (reference sequence). Trimming removed 5 bases from V and 5 bases from J; junction bases left unmatched: 6. The CDR3 runs 13 residues. The CDR3 here is CAWASGGVNEQYF. For the CDR3, the DNA is TGTGCCTGGGCTAGCGGGGGAGTCAACGAGCAGTACTTC.

This clonotype was counted ten times or more. The chain recombines TRBV7-2 with TRBJ2-3; perhaps TRBD2 as D (7 bases). Germline V lookup: CDR1 SGHTA, CDR2 FQGNSA. Trimming pared 3 bases from V and 2 bases from J, leaving 21 bases between. The CDR3 has 18 residues. In DNA, the CDR3 is TGTGCCAGCAGCTTGGTATTTCCGGGGGGACATGCCACAGATACGCAGTATTTT. It translates to CASSLVFPGGHATDTQYF.

This clonotype was counted a few times. With a much larger clone just one base away, this may be a read error. The V call is TRBV7-2, the J call TRBJ2-7; 7 bases match TRBD1. After removal of 6 bases from V and 4 bases from J, the junction contained 15 bases not matched to a gene. Germline V gives CDR1 SGHTA, CDR2 FQGNSA. CDR3 size: 16 residues. CDR3 DNA: TGTGCCAGCAGGACCTCAGGGGAAGGGGGCTGTTACGAGCAGTACTTC. It specifies CASRTSGEGGCYEQYF.

This clonotype has only a few counts. This sequence joins TRBV9 and TRBJ2-2; TRBD1 aligns across 7 bases. The CDR3 has 14 amino acids. Germline V gene data show CDR1 as SGDLS and CDR2 as YYNGEE. V shed 3 bases and J 3 bases; nucleotides not matched to a gene: 2. CDR3: CASSGGQYTGELFF. DNA of the CDR3: TGTGCCAGCAGCGGGGGACAGTACACCGGGGAGCTGTTTTTT. Drawing the rest from reference TRBV9 and TRBJ2-2, the complete variable domain is DSGVTQTPKHLITATGQRVTLRCSPRSGDLSVYWYQQSLDQGLQFLIQYYNGEERAKGNILERFSAQQFPDLHSELNLSSLELGDSALYFCASSGGQYTGELFFGEGSRLTVL.

This clonotype was seen more than once but under ten times. The CDR3 bases are TGTGCCAGCAGCCAATCGACAGGGCGCACTGAAGCTTTCTTT. It yields the protein CASSQSTGRTEAFF. The chain is built from TRBV3-1 and TRBJ1-1, with 7 positions matching TRBD1. CDR1 is LGHDT, CDR2 YNNKEL, per germline (reference sequence). The CDR3 length is 14 residues. With 2 bases clipped from V and 4 bases from J, the junction kept 4 bases outside the gene matches.

Ten or more counts support this clonotype. The chain employs TRBV10-3 and TRBJ2-7; no firm D call. Germline V gene lookup returns CDR1 ENHRY and CDR2 SYGVKD. This CDR3 comprises 14 residues. Trimming left V 4 bases short and J 0 bases short, with 10 bases between. CDR3 coding DNA: TGTGCCATCAGTGGAGGTCGGATCTCCTACGAGCAGTACTTC. Amino acid sequence: CAISGGRISYEQYF.

This clonotype was counted only a few times. A read error may explain this, as a much larger clone is one base away. The chain combines TRBV7-9 with TRBJ1-2, with D unclear. Germline V gene sequence: CDR1 SEHNR, CDR2 FQNEAQ (reference sequence). Between the trimmed V and J ends, which lost 4 bases and 4 bases, there was a span of 16 bases. The CDR3 has 15 residues. The CDR3 region has the DNA TGTGCCAGCAGCTCCGGAGATGAACCTTGCTATGGCTACACCTTC. Its translation: CASSSGDEPCYGYTF. Full variable domain (outside the CDR3, taken from reference TRBV7-9 and TRBJ1-2): DTGVSQNPRHKITKRGQNVTFRCDPISEHNRLYWYRQTLGQGPEFLTYFQNEAQLEKSRLLSDRFSAERPKGSFSTLEIQRTEQGDSAMYLCASSSGDEPCYGYTFGSGTRLTVV.

The chain combines TRBV7-2 with TRBJ1-1; D unresolved. This CDR3 is built from 16 residues. Trimming took 1 base from V and 2 from J, leaving 14 bases between them. Germline CDR1 reads SGHTA; CDR2 reads FQGNSA. The CDR3 DNA reads as TGTGCCAGCAGCTTAGGTATTGGGGTTTCCAACACTGAAGCTTTCTTT. Translating gives CASSLGIGVSNTEAFF.

The V gene is TRBV18, the J gene TRBJ1-2; D is undetermined. CDR3 length equals 13 residues. The V gene's germline CDR1 is KGHSH and CDR2 LQKENI. V was trimmed by 2 bases and J by 8 bases, leaving 12 bases between them. The CDR3 region is CASSPSRVDGYTF. In DNA form, the CDR3 reads TGTGCCAGCTCACCATCGAGGGTAGACGGCTACACCTTC.

The sample holds many counts of this clonotype. J is TRBJ2-7 and V is TRBV2; 8 bases line up with TRBD1. The CDR3 has 13 amino acids. The V gene's germline CDR1 is SNHLY and CDR2 FYNNEI. The trim removed 7 bases at V and 2 bases at J, leaving 4 bases unmatched. The CDR3 coding sequence is TGTGCCAGCAAGGACAGGGCAACCTACGAGCAGTACTTC. Translation: CASKDRATYEQYF.

This clonotype was recorded many times. This sequence may be a read error, since a much larger clone differs from it by one base. The rearrangement uses TRBV15 and TRBJ2-1, with 15 bases identical to TRBD2. The end of the DNA fits TRBJ2-7 better, so the J call may be wrong. The CDR3 runs 18 residues. CDR1 and CDR2 from the germline V gene are LNHNV and YYDKDF (reference sequence). The CDR3 coding sequence is TGTGCCACTCGGGGCGGACTAGCGGGGGGGTCAAGCTACAATGAGCAGTACTTC. Residues: CATRGGLAGGSSYNEQYF.

The rearrangement uses TRBV7-3 and TRBJ2-7; perhaps D is TRBD1 or TRBD2 (5 bases each). Germline CDR1 and CDR2: SGHTA and FQGTGA. V lost 5 bases to trimming and J lost 8 bases, with 19 bases between them. The CDR3 runs 14 residues. The CDR3 is CASSRGSRDDQQYF. Here the CDR3 DNA reads TGTGCCAGCAGCCGAGGATCCCGGGACGACCAGCAGTACTTC.

The rearrangement uses TRBV12-3 or TRBV12-4 and TRBJ2-1; 7 bases are a match to TRBD2. V lost 8 bases and J lost 0; bases outside the gene matches: 4. This CDR3 is built from 14 residues. This CDR3 is CASCGGSSYNEQFF. The CDR3 bases are TGTGCCAGCTGCGGCGGGAGCTCCTACAATGAGCAGTTCTTC.